The sequence of this TCR beta chain was determined in a study of shared clonotypes between healthy human individuals. Naive CD8 isolation took CD45RO-negative cells positively selected for CCR7 and excluded terminally differentiated effector memory CD45RA+ cells. The data were produced by immunoSEQ multiplex PCR, yet TCRdb's version contains in-frame clones alone and is incomplete. The sample records around 2.1 million clones, 90% to 95% being singletons. Trimming removed 3 bases from V and 1 base from J; junction bases left unmatched: 5. The CDR3 is 15 amino acids. Germline assignment: CDR1 SEHNR and CDR2 FQNEAQ (reference sequence).

The origin of this receptor is a man younger than 30 in good health. Some clones in this sample may be carry-over from other donors' samples. The chain uses TRBV7-9 and TRBJ2-5, with TRBD1 matching 7 bases. Sequenced material: naive CD8+ T cells from PBMCs. The CDR3 sequence is CASSLPRGLQETQYF. The CDR3 nucleotides read TGTGCCAGCAGCTTGCCGAGGGGGCTCCAAGAGACCCAGTACTTC.